This T cell receptor beta chain was documented in a study of shared clonotypes between healthy human individuals. Using immunoSEQ multiplex PCR, the repertoire was profiled, and TCRdb retains in-frame clones only, with some absent. The sample consists of approximately 650,000 clones, 95% to 96% of them appearing once. V lost 6 bases and J lost 3; bases outside the gene matches: 15. The CDR3 length is 19 residues. Germline V gene data show CDR1 as MDHEN and CDR2 as SYDVKM. Naive-designated CD8 cells lacked CD45RO, were positively enriched for CCR7, and omitted terminally differentiated effector memory CD45RA+ cells.

This rearrangement joins TRBV28 to TRBJ2-5; TRBD2 agrees at 14 bases. The clonotype comes from a woman in her 30s in good health. The sample taken for sequencing was naive CD8+ T cells sorted from blood. The CDR3 region is CASSRYLGLAGVPEETQYF. CDR3 bases: TGTGCCAGCAGCCGTTACCTGGGACTAGCGGGAGTTCCGGAAGAGACCCAGTACTTC.